These 10 T cell receptor beta chains were sequenced from one sample in a study of blood T cell repertoires in COVID-19. Some clones are missing from TCRdb's copy, which holds only in-frame ones; the method was immunoSEQ multiplex PCR. The sample includes roughly 200,000 clones, approximately 82% of them seen just once. The sequencing sample was made of peripheral blood. The receptors here all came from a human donor in a cohort sampled during active COVID-19.

V is TRBV28 and J is TRBJ2-7; D may be TRBD1 (6 bases). The CDR3 runs 14 residues. V lost 6 bases to trimming and J lost 0 bases, with 12 bases between them. The germline gives CDR1 MDHEN, CDR2 SYDVKM. The CDR3 reads CASRGQRGSYEQYF. CDR3 sequence (DNA): TGTGCCAGCAGGGGACAAAGGGGCTCCTACGAGCAGTACTTC.

In this sample, this clone turned up once. The chain has TRBV7-2 and TRBJ2-7, with 7 bases lining up with TRBD1. V was clipped by 0 bases and J by 2 bases; unmatched bases: 4. Germline values: CDR1 SGHTA, CDR2 FQGNSA. The CDR3 runs 15 residues. The CDR3 DNA reads TGTGCCAGCAGCTTAGCGCTCGGACAGGCCTACGAGCAGTACTTC. This codes for CASSLALGQAYEQYF.

This clone was counted a few times. This chain uses TRBV7-2 with TRBJ1-1; 9 bases agree with TRBD1. The CDR3 contains 15 residues. The germline V gene has CDR1 SGHTA and CDR2 FQGNSA. The V and J ends lost 6 bases and 2 bases, in that order; junction bases with no gene match: 7. In DNA, the CDR3 is TGTGCCAGCAGATATACAGGGGGCAGCAACACTGAAGCTTTCTTT. This sequence encodes CASRYTGGSNTEAFF.

The chain carries TRBV11-3 and TRBJ2-1, with D perhaps matching TRBD1 (6 bases). The V and J ends lost 5 bases and 10 bases respectively, with 18 bases between them. CDR3 length: 14 residues. Germline assignment: CDR1 SGHNT and CDR2 YENEEA. The CDR3 loop reads CASSARGTRGEQFF. CDR3 coding DNA: TGTGCCAGCAGCGCAAGGGGGACGAGAGGGGAGCAGTTCTTC.

The J gene is TRBJ1-1, the V gene TRBV15; 9 bases are a match to TRBD1. From germline, CDR1 is LNHNV and CDR2 YYDKDF (reference sequence). CDR3 length equals 15 residues. With V trimmed by 2 bases and J by 1 base, 2 bases remained unmatched. The DNA of the CDR3 is TGTGCCACCAGCAGATGGGGACAGGGGAACACTGAAGCTTTCTTT. Translating it yields CATSRWGQGNTEAFF. The full variable domain, in which reference TRBV15 and TRBJ1-1 provide the parts outside the CDR3, is DAMVIQNPRYQVTQFGKPVTLSCSQTLNHNVMYWYQQKSSQAPKLLFHYYDKDFNNEADTPDNFQSRRPNTSFCFLDIRSPGLGDTAMYLCATSRWGQGNTEAFFGQGTRLTVV.

The chain recombines TRBV3-1 (or the pseudogene TRBV3-2) with TRBJ2-1; TRBD1 aligns across 8 bases. The CDR3 length is 16 residues. Germline lookup yields CDR1 LGHDT and CDR2 YNNKEL (reference sequence). V lost 0 bases to trimming and J lost 6 bases; unmatched junction nucleotides: 7. The CDR3 DNA sequence: TGTGCCAGCAGCCAAGACTTGACAGGGGTCCGCAATGAGCAGTTCTTC. It encodes CASSQDLTGVRNEQFF.

V gene TRBV7-2 combines with J gene TRBJ2-5, with 14 bases that match TRBD2. The CDR3 is made up of 16 amino acids. J gave up 5 bases and V 3 bases, and 5 bases lay outside the gene matches. Germline loops: CDR1 SGHTA, CDR2 FQGNSA. The CDR3 DNA is TGTGCCAGCAGCTTGGGACTAGCGGGAGTAGTGGAGACCCAGTACTTC. It translates to CASSLGLAGVVETQYF.

The chain is built from TRBV10-3 and TRBJ2-1; 9 bases are shared with TRBD2. CDR3 length: 14 residues. Germline values: CDR1 ENHRY, CDR2 SYGVKD. V gave up 5 bases and J gave up 10 bases; unmatched junction bases: 9. The CDR3 nucleotides are TGTGCCATCAGTTCAGCGGGAGGAGAAGGCGAGCAGTTCTTC. Protein: CAISSAGGEGEQFF.

The genes are TRBV29-1 and TRBJ2-5, with 9 positions matching TRBD1. From germline, CDR1 is SQVTM and CDR2 ANQGSEA. There are 14 residues in the CDR3. Trimming took 6 bases from V and 5 from J; bases not matched to a gene: 10. The DNA for the CDR3 is TGCAGCGTCACCGGGACAGGGAGCTCGGAGACCCAGTACTTC. Its translation is CSVTGTGSSETQYF.

The chain joins TRBV7-9 to TRBJ2-7; D might be TRBD1 (6 bases). The CDR3 contains 16 residues. CDR1 and CDR2 from the germline V gene are SEHNR and FQNEAQ (reference sequence). V lost 5 bases, J lost 5 bases, and 22 bases lay in between. In DNA, the CDR3 is TGTGCCAGCAGCCCCCCACTGGGGGCGATTCTCCACGAGCAGTACTTC. Translation gives CASSPPLGAILHEQYF.